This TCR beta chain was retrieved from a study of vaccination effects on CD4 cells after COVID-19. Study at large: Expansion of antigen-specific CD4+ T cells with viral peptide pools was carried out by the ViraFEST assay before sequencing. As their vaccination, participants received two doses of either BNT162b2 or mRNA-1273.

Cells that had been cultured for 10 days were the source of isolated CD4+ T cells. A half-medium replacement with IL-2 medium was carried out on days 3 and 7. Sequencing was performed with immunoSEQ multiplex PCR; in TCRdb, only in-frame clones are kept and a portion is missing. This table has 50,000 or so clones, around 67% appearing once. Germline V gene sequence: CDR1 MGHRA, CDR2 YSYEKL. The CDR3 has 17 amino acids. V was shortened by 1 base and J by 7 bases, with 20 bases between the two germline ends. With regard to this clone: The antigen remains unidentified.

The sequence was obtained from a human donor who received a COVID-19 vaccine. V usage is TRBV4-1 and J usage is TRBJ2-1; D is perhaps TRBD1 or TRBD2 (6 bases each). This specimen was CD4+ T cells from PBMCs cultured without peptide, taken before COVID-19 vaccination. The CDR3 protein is CASSQVSRRGFGNEQFF. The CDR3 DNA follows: TGCGCCAGCAGCCAAGTATCTAGGAGGGGGTTTGGGAATGAGCAGTTCTTC.